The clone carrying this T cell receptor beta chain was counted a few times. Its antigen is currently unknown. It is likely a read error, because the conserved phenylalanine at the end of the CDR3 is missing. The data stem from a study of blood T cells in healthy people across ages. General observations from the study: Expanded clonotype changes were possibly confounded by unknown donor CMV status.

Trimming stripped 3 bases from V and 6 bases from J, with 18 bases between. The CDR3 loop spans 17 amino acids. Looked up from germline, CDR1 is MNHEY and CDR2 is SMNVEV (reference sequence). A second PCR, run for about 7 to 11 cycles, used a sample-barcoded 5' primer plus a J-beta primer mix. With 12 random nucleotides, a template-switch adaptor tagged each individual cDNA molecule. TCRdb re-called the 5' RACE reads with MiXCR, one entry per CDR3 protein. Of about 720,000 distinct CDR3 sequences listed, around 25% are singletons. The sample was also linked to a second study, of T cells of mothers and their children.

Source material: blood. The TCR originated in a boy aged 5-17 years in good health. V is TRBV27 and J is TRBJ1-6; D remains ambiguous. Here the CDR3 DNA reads TGTGCCAGCAGTTTCATCGCAACATCCTCGGGTAATTCACCCCTCCACCTT. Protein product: CASSFIATSSGNSPLHL.